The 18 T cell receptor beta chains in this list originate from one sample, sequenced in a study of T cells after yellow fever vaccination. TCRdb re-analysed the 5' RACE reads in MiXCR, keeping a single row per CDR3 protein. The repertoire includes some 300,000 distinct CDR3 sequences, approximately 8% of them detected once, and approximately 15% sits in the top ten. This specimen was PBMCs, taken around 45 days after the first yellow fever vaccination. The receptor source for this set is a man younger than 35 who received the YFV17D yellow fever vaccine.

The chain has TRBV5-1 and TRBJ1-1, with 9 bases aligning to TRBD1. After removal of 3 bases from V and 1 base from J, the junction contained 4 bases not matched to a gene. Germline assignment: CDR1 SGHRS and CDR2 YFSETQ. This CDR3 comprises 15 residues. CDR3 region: CASSSQGASNTEAFF. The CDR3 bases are TGCGCCAGCAGCTCACAGGGGGCGTCGAACACTGAAGCTTTCTTT.

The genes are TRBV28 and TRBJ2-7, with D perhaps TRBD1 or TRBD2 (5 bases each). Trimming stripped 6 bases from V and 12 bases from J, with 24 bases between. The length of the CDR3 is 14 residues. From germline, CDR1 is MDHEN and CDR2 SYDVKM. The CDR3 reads CASRPTGPHKGAYF. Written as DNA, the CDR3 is TGTGCCAGCAGACCCACGGGACCCCACAAAGGAGCGTACTTC.

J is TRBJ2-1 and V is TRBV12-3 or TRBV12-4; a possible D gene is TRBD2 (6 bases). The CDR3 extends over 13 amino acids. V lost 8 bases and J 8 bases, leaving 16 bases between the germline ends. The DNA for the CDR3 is TGTGCCAGCTCCACTACCGCGGGGTATGAGCAGTTCTTC. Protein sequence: CASSTTAGYEQFF.

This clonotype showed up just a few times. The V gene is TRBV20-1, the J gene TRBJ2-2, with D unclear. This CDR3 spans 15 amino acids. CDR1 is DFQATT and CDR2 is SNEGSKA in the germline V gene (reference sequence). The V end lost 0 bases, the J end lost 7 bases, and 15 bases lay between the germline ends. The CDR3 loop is CSARDMSAEVGELFF. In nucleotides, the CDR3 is TGCAGTGCTAGAGATATGAGTGCTGAAGTCGGGGAGCTGTTTTTT.

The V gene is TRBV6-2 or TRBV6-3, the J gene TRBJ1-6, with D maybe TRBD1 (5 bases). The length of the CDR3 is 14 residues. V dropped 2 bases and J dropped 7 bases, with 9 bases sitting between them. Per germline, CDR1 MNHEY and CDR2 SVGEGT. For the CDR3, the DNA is TGTGCCAGCAGTTACGGGGGTAGCAATTCACCCCTCCACTTT. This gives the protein CASSYGGSNSPLHF.

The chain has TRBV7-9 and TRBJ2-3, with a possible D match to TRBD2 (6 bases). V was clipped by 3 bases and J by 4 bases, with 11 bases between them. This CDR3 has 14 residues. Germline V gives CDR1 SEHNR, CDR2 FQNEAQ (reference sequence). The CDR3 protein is CASSLVGEADTQYF. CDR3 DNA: TGTGCCAGCAGCTTGGTCGGGGAGGCAGATACGCAGTATTTT.

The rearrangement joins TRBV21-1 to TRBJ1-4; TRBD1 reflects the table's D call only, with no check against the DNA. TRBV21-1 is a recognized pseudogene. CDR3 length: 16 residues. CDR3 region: CASSAPGTGLNEKLFF. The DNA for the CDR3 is TGTGCCAGCAGCGCTCCCGGGACAGGGCTGAATGAAAAACTGTTTTTT.

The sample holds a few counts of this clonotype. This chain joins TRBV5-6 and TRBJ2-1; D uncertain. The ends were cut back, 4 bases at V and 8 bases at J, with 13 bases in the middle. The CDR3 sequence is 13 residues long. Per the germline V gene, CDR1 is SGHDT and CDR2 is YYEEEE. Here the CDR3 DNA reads TGTGCCAGCAGCCCCTCCCGGGTCGATGAGCAGTTCTTC. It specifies CASSPSRVDEQFF.

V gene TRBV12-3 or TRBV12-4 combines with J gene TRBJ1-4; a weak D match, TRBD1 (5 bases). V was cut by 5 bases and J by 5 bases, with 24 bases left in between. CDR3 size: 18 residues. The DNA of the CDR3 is TGTGCCAGCAGTATGTCGGGGGACCGCGGGTCTATGAATGAAAAACTGTTTTTT. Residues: CASSMSGDRGSMNEKLFF.

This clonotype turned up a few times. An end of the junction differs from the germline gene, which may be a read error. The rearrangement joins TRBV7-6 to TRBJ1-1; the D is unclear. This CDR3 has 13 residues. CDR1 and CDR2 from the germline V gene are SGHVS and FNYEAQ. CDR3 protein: CASSLGKSTEAFF. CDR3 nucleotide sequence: TGTGCCAGTAGCTTGGGGAAGAGCACTGAAGCTTTCTTT.

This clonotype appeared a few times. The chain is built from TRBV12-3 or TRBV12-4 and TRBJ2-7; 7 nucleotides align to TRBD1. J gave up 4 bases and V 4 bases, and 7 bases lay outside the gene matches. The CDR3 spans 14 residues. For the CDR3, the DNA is TGTGCCAGCAGTTCCACGACAGGGTCTTACGAGCAGTACTTC. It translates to CASSSTTGSYEQYF.

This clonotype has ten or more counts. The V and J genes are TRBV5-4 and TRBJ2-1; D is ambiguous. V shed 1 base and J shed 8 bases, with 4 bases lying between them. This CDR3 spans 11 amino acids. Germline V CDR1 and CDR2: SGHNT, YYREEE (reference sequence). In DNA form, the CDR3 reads TGTGCCAGCAGCTTGATGGATGAGCAGTTCTTC. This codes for CASSLMDEQFF.

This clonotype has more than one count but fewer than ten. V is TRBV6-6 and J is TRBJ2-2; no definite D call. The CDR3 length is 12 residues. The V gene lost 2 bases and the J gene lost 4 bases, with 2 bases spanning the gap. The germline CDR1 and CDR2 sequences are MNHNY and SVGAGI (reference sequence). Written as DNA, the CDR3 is TGTGCCAGCAGTTACCCCACCGGGGAGCTGTTTTTT. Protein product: CASSYPTGELFF.

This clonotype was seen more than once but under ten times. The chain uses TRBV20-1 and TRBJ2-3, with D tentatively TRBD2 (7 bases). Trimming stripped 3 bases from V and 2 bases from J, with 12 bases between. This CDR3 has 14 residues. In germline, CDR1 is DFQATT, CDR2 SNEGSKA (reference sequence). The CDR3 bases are TGCAGTGCTAGTTGGGGGGGCAACACAGATACGCAGTATTTT. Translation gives CSASWGGNTDTQYF.

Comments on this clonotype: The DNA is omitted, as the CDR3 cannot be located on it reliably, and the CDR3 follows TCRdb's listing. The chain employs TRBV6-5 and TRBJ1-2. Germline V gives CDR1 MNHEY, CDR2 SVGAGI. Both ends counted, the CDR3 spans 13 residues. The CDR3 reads CASILGWGFGYTF.

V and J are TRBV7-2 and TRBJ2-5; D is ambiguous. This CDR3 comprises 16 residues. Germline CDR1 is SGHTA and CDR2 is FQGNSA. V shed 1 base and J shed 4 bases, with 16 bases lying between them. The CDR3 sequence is CASSLGRPRTRETQYF. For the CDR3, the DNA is TGTGCCAGCAGCTTAGGACGGCCCCGGACCCGAGAGACCCAGTACTTC.

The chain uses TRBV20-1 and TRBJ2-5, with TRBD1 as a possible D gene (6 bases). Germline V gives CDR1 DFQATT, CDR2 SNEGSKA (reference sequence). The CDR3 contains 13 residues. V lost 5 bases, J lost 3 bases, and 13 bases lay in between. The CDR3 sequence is CSAGGRIKETQYF. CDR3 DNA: TGCAGTGCTGGGGGCAGGATAAAAGAGACCCAGTACTTC.

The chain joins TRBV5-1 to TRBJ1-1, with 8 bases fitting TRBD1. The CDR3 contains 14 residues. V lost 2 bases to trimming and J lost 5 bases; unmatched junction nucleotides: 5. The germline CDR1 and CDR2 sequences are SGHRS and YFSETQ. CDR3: CASSFDRGGTEAFF. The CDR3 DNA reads TGCGCCAGCAGCTTTGACAGGGGAGGGACTGAAGCTTTCTTT.